A selection of T cell receptor beta chains follows, all from one sample in a study of T cell responses to AZD1222 COVID-19 vaccine. The protocol was immunoSEQ multiplex PCR, while the TCRdb copy is restricted to in-frame clones and leaves out a portion. The sample has some 150,000 clones, approximately 87% seen once. Sample: peripheral blood, taken on day 0 of MenACWY control vaccination. These receptors were obtained from an adult in good health. The CDR3 runs from the conserved cysteine through the conserved F or W. D genes are given only for firm matches. Clone size is given for some rows only: seen once, a few or many times, or a class if the clone is expanded.

j_call d_call v_call cdr3_length clone_size cdr3_nt cdr3_aa
TRBJ1-5 TRBD1 TRBV28 13 NA TGTGCCAGCAGTTTAACCGGGACAGGGGCCCAGCATTTT CASSLTGTGAQHF
TRBJ2-5 NA TRBV30 16 NA TGTGCCTGGAGTGTACCCCGTGACAGGGGAGGGGAGACCCAGTACTTC CAWSVPRDRGGETQYF
TRBJ2-5 NA TRBV9 13 NA TGTGCCAGCAGCACGACTAGATTCGAGACCCAGTACTTC CASSTTRFETQYF
TRBJ1-5 TRBD1 TRBV27 17 NA TGTGCCAGCCGATTGACTCAGGGGGATGGGAGCAATCAGCCCCAGCATTTT CASRLTQGDGSNQPQHF
TRBJ1-1 NA TRBV5-4 15 NA TGTGCCAGCAGCTCGGGAAGTTCCGGGAGGACTGAAGCTTTCTTT CASSSGSSGRTEAFF
TRBJ1-5 NA TRBV6-1 16 NA TGTGCCAGCAGTGAAGAAGGCAGGGGAGCCAATCAGCCCCAGCATTTT CASSEEGRGANQPQHF
TRBJ1-1 NA TRBV20-1 11 NA TGCAGTGCGCGACAGAACACTGAAGCTTTCTTT CSARQNTEAFF
TRBJ2-7 NA TRBV18 14 once TGTGCCAGCTCACAAAGTAGCGGATTGATCGAGCAGTACTTC CASSQSSGLIEQYF
TRBJ2-1 TRBD2 TRBV5-1 16 NA TGCGCCAGCCAGAGACTTAGCGGGGGGGCCTCTGGTGAGCAGTTCTTC CASQRLSGGASGEQFF
TRBJ1-1 NA TRBV28 12 NA TGTGCCAGCACCATGGGCAACACTGAAGCTTTCTTT CASTMGNTEAFF
TRBJ1-5 NA TRBV19 16 NA TGTGCCAGTAGTATAGTGGCGGGGGGAGGCAATCAGCCCCAGCATTTT CASSIVAGGGNQPQHF
TRBJ2-1 NA TRBV15 13 NA TGTGCCACCAGCAGAGGAGGGGACAATGAGCAGTTCTTC CATSRGGDNEQFF
TRBJ1-2 NA TRBV23-1 16 NA TGCGCCAGCAGTCAATTGCCCGATCGGCATCATTATGGCTACACCTTC CASSQLPDRHHYGYTF
TRBJ1-5 TRBD1 TRBV3-1/TRBV3-2 14 NA TGTGCCAGCAGCCAAGATGACAGGGGAGATTCCCAGCATTTT CASSQDDRGDSQHF
TRBJ2-2 NA TRBV9 12 NA TGTGCCAGCAGGGCCTGGGCCGGGGAGCTGTTTTTT CASRAWAGELFF
TRBJ1-2 NA TRBV5-6 19 NA TGTGCCAGCAGCCCTAGACGAGGGAGCTACGGCTTGCTCAATTATGGCTACACCTTC CASSPRRGSYGLLNYGYTF
TRBJ2-2 TRBD2 TRBV11-3 15 NA TGTGCCAGCAGCTTCGGGGGGTTAACCACCGGGGAGCTGTTTTTT CASSFGGLTTGELFF
TRBJ1-2 NA TRBV28 13 NA TGTGCCAGCAGGACGCCGGGCAACTATGGCTACACCTTC CASRTPGNYGYTF
TRBJ1-3 NA TRBV6-5 14 once TGTGCCAGCACCCAGAAGAGAGGTGGAAACACCATATATTTT CASTQKRGGNTIYF
TRBJ1-5 NA TRBV10-2 13 NA TGCGCCAGCAGAGCGGACCTAGATCAGCCCCAGCATTTT CASRADLDQPQHF
TRBJ2-2 TRBD1 TRBV6-2/TRBV6-3 14 NA TGTGCCAGCAGCGACAGGGGTGATGCCGGGAAGCTGTTTTTT CASSDRGDAGKLFF
TRBJ1-5 NA TRBV5-8 15 NA TGTGCCAGCAGCTTGGAAACAGGACAAAATCAGCCCCAGCATTTT CASSLETGQNQPQHF
TRBJ1-2 NA TRBV6-4 14 NA TGTGCCAGCAGTGCTACCCCCGGGACGTATGGCTACACCTTC CASSATPGTYGYTF
TRBJ1-6 NA TRBV7-2 13 once TGTGCCAGCAGCTTAGGGCAAAGTTCACCCCTCCACTTT CASSLGQSSPLHF
TRBJ1-6 NA TRBV9 14 NA TGTGCCAGCAGCGTAGCAAGGGCTGATTCACCCCTCCACTTT CASSVARADSPLHF
TRBJ1-2 NA TRBV6-5 13 NA TGTGCCAGCAGTTACTCGACGTTGGGTGGCTACACCTTC CASSYSTLGGYTF
TRBJ2-2 NA TRBV9 14 once TGTGCCAGCAGCGTTAGTACTAGTTATGGGGAGCTGTTTTTT CASSVSTSYGELFF
TRBJ1-1 NA TRBV14 18 NA TGTGCCAGCAGCCAGCTATCATGGAGGGGGTCGTCGAACACTGAAGCTTTCTTT CASSQLSWRGSSNTEAFF
TRBJ1-1 NA TRBV29-1 12 NA TGCAGCGTTGGTCCTGACGGCACTGAAGCTTTCTTT CSVGPDGTEAFF
TRBJ2-5 TRBD2 TRBV3-1/TRBV3-2 14 NA TGTGCCAGCAGCCAGCCCCTAGCGGGGTCCAATCCGTACTTC CASSQPLAGSNPYF
TRBJ2-7 TRBD1 TRBV19 15 NA TGTGCCAGTAGTACCGACAGGGGTGGCTCCTACGAGCAGTACTTC CASSTDRGGSYEQYF
TRBJ2-5 NA TRBV7-3 13 few TGTGCCAGCTCAGCCGGGAGTAAAGAGACCCAGTACTTC CASSAGSKETQYF
TRBJ1-2 NA TRBV27 15 NA TGTGCCAGCAGCAGTCTTAAAGGGGTTCACTATGGCTACACCTTC CASSSLKGVHYGYTF
TRBJ1-2 NA TRBV12-5 15 NA TGTGCTAGTGGTTTGGCCGGCCCACGGGGATATGGCTACACCTTC CASGLAGPRGYGYTF
TRBJ2-1 TRBD1 TRBV10-3 15 NA TGTGCCATCAGTGATGGGGTCAGGGGGCTACATGAGCAGTTCTTC CAISDGVRGLHEQFF
TRBJ1-2 TRBD1 TRBV11-3 15 NA TGTGCCAGCAGCCCCCGGGACAGCGGTCGCTATGGCTACACCTTC CASSPRDSGRYGYTF
TRBJ1-2 NA TRBV2 12 NA TGTGCCAGCACTGCCAGTAACTATGGCTACACCTTC CASTASNYGYTF
TRBJ1-2 TRBD1 TRBV5-1 13 few TGCGCCAGCAGCTTGGGACAGGGGAAAGGCTACACCTTC CASSLGQGKGYTF
TRBJ1-6 NA TRBV9 15 NA TGTGCCAGCAGCGTAGCGGGCCAGCCAAATTCACCCCTCCACTTT CASSVAGQPNSPLHF
TRBJ1-4 NA TRBV27 14 NA TGTGCCAGCAGTCAGAACTCTCTTCCTGAAAAACTGTTTTTT CASSQNSLPEKLFF
TRBJ2-5 NA TRBV18 12 once TGTGCCAGCTCTCTTTACCAAGAGACCCAGTACTTC CASSLYQETQYF
TRBJ1-4 NA TRBV18 14 NA TGTGCCAGCTCACCTTGGACCGACAATGAAAAACTGTTTTTT CASSPWTDNEKLFF
TRBJ2-1 NA TRBV7-3 14 medium-sized TGTGCCAGCAGCCAGGGTTTCCCCCGTAATGAGCAGTTCTTC CASSQGFPRNEQFF
TRBJ1-2 NA TRBV6-5 13 NA TGTGCCAGCAGCTTGGACAGCCTAAGTGGCTACACCTTC CASSLDSLSGYTF
TRBJ1-4 TRBD1 TRBV9 15 NA TGTGCCAGCAGCGCGGACAGGGCAACTAATGAAAAACTGTTTTTT CASSADRATNEKLFF
TRBJ1-5 NA TRBV2 17 NA TGTGCCAGCAGTGAATTTAAGGGGACACCTAGCAATCAGCCCCAGCATTTT CASSEFKGTPSNQPQHF